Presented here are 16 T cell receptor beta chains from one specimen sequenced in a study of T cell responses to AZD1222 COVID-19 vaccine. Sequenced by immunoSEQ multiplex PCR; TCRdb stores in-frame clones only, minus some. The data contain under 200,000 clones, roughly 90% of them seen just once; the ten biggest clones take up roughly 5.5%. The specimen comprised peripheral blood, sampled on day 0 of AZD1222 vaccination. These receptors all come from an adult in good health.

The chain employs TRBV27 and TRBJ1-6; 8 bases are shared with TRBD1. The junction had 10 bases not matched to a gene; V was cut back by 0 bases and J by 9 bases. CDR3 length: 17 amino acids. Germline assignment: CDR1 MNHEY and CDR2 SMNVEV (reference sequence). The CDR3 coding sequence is TGTGCCAGCAGTTTATCTAACCCGGGACAGGCTTTTTCACCCCTCCACTTT. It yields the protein CASSLSNPGQAFSPLHF.

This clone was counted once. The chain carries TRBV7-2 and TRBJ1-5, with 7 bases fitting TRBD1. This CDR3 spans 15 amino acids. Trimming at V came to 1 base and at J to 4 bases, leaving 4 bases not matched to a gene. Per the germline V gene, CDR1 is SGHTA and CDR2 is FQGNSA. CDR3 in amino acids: CASSLVTGENQPQHF. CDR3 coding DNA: TGTGCCAGCAGCTTAGTAACAGGGGAAAATCAGCCCCAGCATTTT.

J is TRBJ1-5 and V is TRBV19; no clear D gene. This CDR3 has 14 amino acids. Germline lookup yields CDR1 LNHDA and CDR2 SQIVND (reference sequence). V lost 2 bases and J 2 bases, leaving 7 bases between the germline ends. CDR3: CASSISLGNQPQHF. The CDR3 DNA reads TGTGCCAGTAGTATAAGTTTGGGCAATCAGCCCCAGCATTTT.

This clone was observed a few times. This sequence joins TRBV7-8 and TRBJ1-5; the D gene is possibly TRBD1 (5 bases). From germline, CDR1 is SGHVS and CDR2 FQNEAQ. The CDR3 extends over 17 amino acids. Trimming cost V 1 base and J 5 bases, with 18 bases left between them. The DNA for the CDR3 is TGTGCCAGCAGCTTAGATTTTGGCGGCGAGGGGTATCAGCCCCAGCATTTT. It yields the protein CASSLDFGGEGYQPQHF.

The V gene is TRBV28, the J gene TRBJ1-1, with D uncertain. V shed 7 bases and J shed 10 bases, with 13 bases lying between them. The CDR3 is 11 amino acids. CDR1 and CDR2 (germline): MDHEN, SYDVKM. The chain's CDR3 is CASNTPRVAFF. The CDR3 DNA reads TGTGCCAGCAATACCCCCCGGGTAGCTTTCTTT.

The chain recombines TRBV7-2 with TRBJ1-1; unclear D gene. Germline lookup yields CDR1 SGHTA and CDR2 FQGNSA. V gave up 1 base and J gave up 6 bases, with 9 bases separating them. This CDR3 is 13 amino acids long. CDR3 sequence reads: CASSLVGSPEAFF. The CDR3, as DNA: TGTGCCAGCAGCTTAGTGGGGAGCCCTGAAGCTTTCTTT.

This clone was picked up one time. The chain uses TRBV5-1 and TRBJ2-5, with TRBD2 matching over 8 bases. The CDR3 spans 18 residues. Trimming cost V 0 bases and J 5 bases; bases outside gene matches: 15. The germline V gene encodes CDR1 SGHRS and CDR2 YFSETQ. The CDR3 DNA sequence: TGCGCCAGCAGCTTGGCCTCGGGCGGGGGGCTAAGAGTGGAGACCCAGTACTTC. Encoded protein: CASSLASGGGLRVETQYF.

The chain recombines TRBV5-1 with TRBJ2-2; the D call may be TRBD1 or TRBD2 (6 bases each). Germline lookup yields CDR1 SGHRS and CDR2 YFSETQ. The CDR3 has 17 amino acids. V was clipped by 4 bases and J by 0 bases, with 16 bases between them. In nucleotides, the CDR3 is TGCGCCAGCAGCGATTGGGGCCGGGGGCCGAACACCGGGGAGCTGTTTTTT. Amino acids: CASSDWGRGPNTGELFF. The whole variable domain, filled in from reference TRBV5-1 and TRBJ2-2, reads KAGVTQTPRYLIKTRGQQVTLSCSPISGHRSVSWYQQTPGQGLQFLFEYFSETQRNKGNFPGRFSGRQFSNSRSEMNVSTLELGDSALYLCASSDWGRGPNTGELFFGEGSRLTVL.

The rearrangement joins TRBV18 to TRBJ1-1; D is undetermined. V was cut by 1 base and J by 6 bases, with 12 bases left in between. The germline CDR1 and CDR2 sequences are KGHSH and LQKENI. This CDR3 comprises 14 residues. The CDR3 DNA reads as TGTGCCAGCTCACCACAGGAGAAGGGTTCTGAAGCTTTCTTT. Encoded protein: CASSPQEKGSEAFF. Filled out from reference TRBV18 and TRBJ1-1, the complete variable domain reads NAGVMQNPRHLVRRRGQEARLRCSPMKGHSHVYWYRQLPEEGLKFMVYLQKENIIDESGMPKERFSAEFPKEGPSILRIQQVVRGDSAAYFCASSPQEKGSEAFFGQGTRLTVV.

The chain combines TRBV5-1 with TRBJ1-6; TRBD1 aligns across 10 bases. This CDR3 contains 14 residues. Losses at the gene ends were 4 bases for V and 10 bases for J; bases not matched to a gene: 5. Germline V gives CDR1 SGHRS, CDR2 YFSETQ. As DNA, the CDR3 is TGCGCCAGCAGCAGGGACAGGGGACGGTCACCCCTCCACTTT. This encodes CASSRDRGRSPLHF. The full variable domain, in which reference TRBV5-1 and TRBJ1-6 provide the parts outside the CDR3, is KAGVTQTPRYLIKTRGQQVTLSCSPISGHRSVSWYQQTPGQGLQFLFEYFSETQRNKGNFPGRFSGRQFSNSRSEMNVSTLELGDSALYLCASSRDRGRSPLHFGNGTRLTVT.

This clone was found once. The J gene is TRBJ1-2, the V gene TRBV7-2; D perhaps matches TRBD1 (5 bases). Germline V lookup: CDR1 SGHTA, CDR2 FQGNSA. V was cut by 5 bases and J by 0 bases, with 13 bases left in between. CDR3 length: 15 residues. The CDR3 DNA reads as TGTGCCAGCAGCCCGGGACCCATAGCTAACTATGGCTACACCTTC. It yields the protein CASSPGPIANYGYTF.

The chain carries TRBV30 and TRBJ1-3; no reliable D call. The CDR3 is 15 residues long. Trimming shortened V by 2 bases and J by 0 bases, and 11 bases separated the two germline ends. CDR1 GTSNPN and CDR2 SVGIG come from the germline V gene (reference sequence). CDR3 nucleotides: TGTGCCTGGAGTACATGGGGAACCTCTGGAAACACCATATATTTT. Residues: CAWSTWGTSGNTIYF.

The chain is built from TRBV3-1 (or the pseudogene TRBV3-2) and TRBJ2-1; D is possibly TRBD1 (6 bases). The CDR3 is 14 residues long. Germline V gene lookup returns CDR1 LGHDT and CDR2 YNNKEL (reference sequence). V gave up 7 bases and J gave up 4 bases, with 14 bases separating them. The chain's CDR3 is CASTASGAYNEQFF. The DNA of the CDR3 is TGTGCCAGCACCGCTTCAGGGGCATACAATGAGCAGTTCTTC.

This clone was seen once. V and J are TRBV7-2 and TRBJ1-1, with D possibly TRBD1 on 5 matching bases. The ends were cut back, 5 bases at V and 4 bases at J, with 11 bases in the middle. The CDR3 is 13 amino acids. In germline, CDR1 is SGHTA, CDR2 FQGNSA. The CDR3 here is CASSVGGGTEAFF. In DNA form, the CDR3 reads TGTGCCAGCAGCGTCGGGGGGGGCACTGAAGCTTTCTTT.

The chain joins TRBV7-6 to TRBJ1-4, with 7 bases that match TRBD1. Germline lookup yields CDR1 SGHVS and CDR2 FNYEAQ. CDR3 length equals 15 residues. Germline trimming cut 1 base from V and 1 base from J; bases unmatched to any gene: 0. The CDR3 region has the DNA TGTGCCAGCAGCTTAGGGGACAGAACTAATGAAAAACTGTTTTTT. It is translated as CASSLGDRTNEKLFF.

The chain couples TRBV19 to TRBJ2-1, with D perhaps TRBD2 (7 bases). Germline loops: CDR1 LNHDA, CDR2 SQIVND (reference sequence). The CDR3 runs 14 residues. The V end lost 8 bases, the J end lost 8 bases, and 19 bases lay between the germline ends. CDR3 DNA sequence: TGTGCCAGTCAAAGGGGGGGCGGTAGTGATGAGCAGTTCTTC. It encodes CASQRGGGSDEQFF.